The 22 T cell receptor beta chains below come from one sample, sequenced in a study of blood T cell repertoires in COVID-19. TCRdb's table, derived via immunoSEQ multiplex PCR, lists solely in-frame clones and lacks some. The sample contains about 58,000 clones, 83% of which appear only once. Sequencing was done on a sample of peripheral blood. Receptor source: a man between 50 and 59 years old with COVID-19, enrolled during active disease.

The chain uses TRBV5-5 and TRBJ1-3, with a tentative D call TRBD1 (6 bases). Trimming left V 0 bases short and J 3 bases short, with 7 bases between. Germline CDR1 and CDR2: SGHKS and YYEKEE (reference sequence). CDR3 size: 14 residues. The CDR3 DNA reads TGTGCCAGCAGCTTGGCAGGGGATGGAAACACCATATATTTT. Amino acid sequence: CASSLAGDGNTIYF.

CDR3 DNA sequence: TGTGCCAGCAGTTCCTCGTGGGCTAGCGGGAGAGGGAAAGAGACCCAGTACTTC. This translates into CASSSSWASGRGKETQYF. The V and J genes are TRBV28 and TRBJ2-5; 10 positions agree with TRBD2. V dropped 4 bases and J dropped 3; count of bases not matched to a gene: 14. The CDR3 loop spans 18 amino acids. CDR1 MDHEN and CDR2 SYDVKM come from the germline V gene. The variable domain in full, with the rest retrieved from reference TRBV28 and TRBJ2-5, is DVKVTQSSRYLVKRTGEKVFLECVQDMDHENMFWYRQDPGLGLRLIYFSYDVKMKEKGDIPEGYSVSREKKERFSLILESASTNQTSMYLCASSSSWASGRGKETQYFGPGTRLLVL.

This clone was picked up a small number of times. The chain links TRBV25-1 to TRBJ1-3, with D perhaps TRBD1 (5 bases). The V end was cut by 1 base, the J end by 0 bases, with 13 bases between. Germline CDR1 reads MGHDK; CDR2 reads SYGVNS. The CDR3 covers 17 residues. CDR3 region: CASSESGGHLSGNTIYF. The CDR3, as DNA: TGTGCCAGCAGTGAATCGGGCGGACACCTCTCTGGAAACACCATATATTTT.

This clone occurred a few times. V usage is TRBV30 and J usage is TRBJ2-3, with TRBD2 matching over 8 bases. The V gene's germline CDR1 is GTSNPN and CDR2 SVGIG (reference sequence). V trimming: 8 bases; J trimming: 5 bases; junction bases outside the gene matches: 9. The CDR3 loop spans 13 amino acids. This CDR3 reads CAGARRGGDTQYF. The CDR3 DNA sequence: TGTGCCGGGGCACGACGGGGGGGAGATACGCAGTATTTT.

The J gene is TRBJ2-5, the V gene TRBV15; TRBD1 aligns across 9 bases. V trimming: 1 base; J trimming: 6 bases; junction bases outside the gene matches: 3. The CDR3 has 14 residues. The germline gives CDR1 LNHNV, CDR2 YYDKDF (reference sequence). The CDR3 region is CATSRGDRVKTQYF. In nucleotides, the CDR3 is TGTGCCACCAGCAGAGGGGACAGGGTAAAGACCCAGTACTTC.

V gene TRBV5-1 combines with J gene TRBJ1-1; D might be TRBD1 (5 bases). This CDR3 contains 13 residues. In germline, CDR1 is SGHRS, CDR2 YFSETQ. The V end was cut by 0 bases, the J end by 11 bases, with 14 bases between. The DNA of the CDR3 is TGCGCCAGCAGCTTGGCAAACAGGCTGTTGGCTTTCTTT. As protein: CASSLANRLLAFF.

The rearrangement uses TRBV19 and TRBJ2-2; 8 bases are shared with TRBD1. CDR1 is LNHDA, CDR2 SQIVND, per germline (reference sequence). The CDR3 has 17 residues. Trimming took 6 bases from V and 2 from J; bases not matched to a gene: 11. The CDR3 region has the DNA TGTGCCAGTAGCCTCCAGCCAGGGGGCCGAAACACCGGGGAGCTGTTTTTT. Translating gives CASSLQPGGRNTGELFF.

This chain links TRBV7-9 with TRBJ1-1, with TRBD1 identical over 8 bases. The CDR3 is made up of 14 amino acids. Losses at the gene ends were 4 bases for V and 3 bases for J; bases not matched to a gene: 4. Germline CDR1 and CDR2: SEHNR and FQNEAQ (reference sequence). The DNA of the CDR3 is TGTGCCAGCAGCTCACAGGGGGGGGACACTGAAGCTTTCTTT. Encoded protein: CASSSQGGDTEAFF. Combining the CDR3 with reference TRBV7-9 and TRBJ1-1 gives the whole variable domain DTGVSQNPRHKITKRGQNVTFRCDPISEHNRLYWYRQTLGQGPEFLTYFQNEAQLEKSRLLSDRFSAERPKGSFSTLEIQRTEQGDSAMYLCASSSQGGDTEAFFGQGTRLTVV.

This clone was seen once. V and J are TRBV28 and TRBJ1-4; weak D call: TRBD1 (6 bases). The ends were cut back, 10 bases at V and 8 bases at J, with 17 bases in the middle. The CDR3 consists of 13 residues. Germline V gene data show CDR1 as MDHEN and CDR2 as SYDVKM. The CDR3 reads CATFDRNGEKLFF. Written as DNA, the CDR3 is TGTGCCACCTTTGACAGGAACGGAGAAAAACTGTTTTTT.

This clone was found once. V usage is TRBV27 and J usage is TRBJ2-2; 8 bases match TRBD1. From germline, CDR1 is MNHEY and CDR2 SMNVEV (reference sequence). The CDR3 runs 15 residues. The trim removed 5 bases at V and 6 bases at J, leaving 8 bases unmatched. The CDR3 loop is CASSQGTGWPGELFF. The CDR3 bases are TGTGCCAGCAGTCAAGGGACAGGATGGCCCGGGGAGCTGTTTTTT.

The chain couples TRBV10-2 to TRBJ1-5; 7 positions match TRBD1. This CDR3 contains 16 residues. J gave up 3 bases and V 3 bases, and 8 bases lay outside the gene matches. Germline CDR1 reads WSHSY; CDR2 reads SAAADI. CDR3 in amino acids: CASSDWAGGVNQPQHF. The CDR3 DNA reads TGCGCCAGCAGTGACTGGGCAGGGGGAGTCAATCAGCCCCAGCATTTT.

This chain connects TRBV5-4 to TRBJ1-2; no firm D call. CDR3 length equals 13 residues. CDR1 SGHNT and CDR2 YYREEE come from the germline V gene (reference sequence). V was cut by 0 bases and J by 8 bases, with 11 bases left in between. CDR3 sequence: CASSLAGGNGYTF. In DNA, the CDR3 is TGTGCCAGCAGCTTGGCTGGAGGAAACGGCTACACCTTC.

Comments on this clone: Distinct nucleotide sequences in the sample also encode this CDR3. This chain links TRBV5-1 with TRBJ1-1; TRBD1 might be the D (5 bases). CDR1 SGHRS and CDR2 YFSETQ come from the germline V gene. V lost 2 bases and J 1 base, leaving 6 bases between the germline ends. The CDR3 is 13 amino acids. CDR3 DNA: TGCGCCAGCAGCTTTCAGGGGAACACTGAAGCTTTCTTT. Protein sequence: CASSFQGNTEAFF.

The V gene is TRBV3-1 (or the pseudogene TRBV3-2), the J gene TRBJ1-6; no clear D gene. The ends were cut back, 4 bases at V and 9 bases at J, with 10 bases in the middle. This CDR3 spans 13 amino acids. CDR1 is LGHDT and CDR2 is YNNKEL in the germline V gene (reference sequence). The CDR3 DNA follows: TGTGCCAGCAGCCCCGGACTGGTTTCACCCCTCCACTTT. As protein: CASSPGLVSPLHF.

V usage is TRBV28 and J usage is TRBJ2-5, with 12 bases aligning to TRBD2. The germline gives CDR1 MDHEN, CDR2 SYDVKM. Trimming took 6 bases from V and 5 from J; bases not matched to a gene: 10. CDR3 size: 16 residues. Written as DNA, the CDR3 is TGTGCCAGCAGGCCGACTAGCGGGAGCCTGCGGGAGACCCAGTACTTC. Translated: CASRPTSGSLRETQYF.

The sample holds a few counts of this clone. This sequence joins TRBV20-1 and TRBJ2-1; 8 nucleotides align to TRBD2. The junction had 9 bases not matched to a gene; V was cut back by 3 bases and J by 5 bases. CDR3 length: 15 amino acids. Germline V gives CDR1 DFQATT, CDR2 SNEGSKA (reference sequence). CDR3: CSASNFGRGNNEQFF. The DNA of the CDR3 is TGCAGTGCTAGTAATTTCGGGAGGGGGAACAATGAGCAGTTCTTC.

This sequence joins TRBV6-2 or TRBV6-3 and TRBJ2-3, with 10 bases fitting TRBD1. Trimming cost V 6 bases and J 3 bases; bases outside gene matches: 12. CDR1 is MNHEY, CDR2 SVGEGT, per germline. The CDR3 sequence is 17 residues long. CDR3 DNA: TGTGCCAGCAGCCTCCGGGACAGGGGTTCTTTGACAGATACGCAGTATTTT. Residues: CASSLRDRGSLTDTQYF.

The chain employs TRBV2 and TRBJ2-1; 10 positions match TRBD2. V lost 7 bases, J lost 4 bases, and 13 bases stayed unmatched. The CDR3 loop spans 17 amino acids. Germline loops: CDR1 SNHLY, CDR2 FYNNEI. CDR3: CASKEGLARPHYNEQFF. Here the CDR3 DNA reads TGTGCCAGCAAAGAGGGACTAGCGAGACCGCATTACAATGAGCAGTTCTTC.

Here the CDR3 DNA reads TGCGCCAGCAGCCAAGATGCGGGCGGGCGCTCCTACAATGAGCAGTTCTTC. Translated: CASSQDAGGRSYNEQFF. The V call is TRBV4-3, the J call TRBJ2-1; D perhaps matches TRBD2 (5 bases). Germline values: CDR1 LGHNA, CDR2 YSLEER. The CDR3 extends over 17 amino acids. Trimming left V 0 bases short and J 0 bases short, with 12 bases between.

The chain recombines TRBV11-2 with TRBJ2-1; D is unclear. Germline-derived CDR1 and CDR2 are SGHAT and FQNNGV. The CDR3 is 16 amino acids. Trimming removed 2 bases from V and 5 bases from J, with 16 bases in between. CDR3: CASSLFETRYDNEQFF. The CDR3 nucleotides are TGTGCCAGCAGCTTATTCGAGACTCGGTACGACAATGAGCAGTTCTTC.

The V gene is TRBV9, the J gene TRBJ2-4; 8 bases are shared with TRBD2. The CDR3 totals 14 residues. The V and J ends lost 5 bases and 5 bases, in that order; junction bases with no gene match: 6. Germline V gene sequence: CDR1 SGDLS, CDR2 YYNGEE. Here the CDR3 DNA reads TGTGCCAGCAGTTATCAAGCGGGGGAAAACATTCAGTACTTC. Translating gives CASSYQAGENIQYF. Based on the CDR3 plus reference TRBV9 and TRBJ2-4, the full variable domain is DSGVTQTPKHLITATGQRVTLRCSPRSGDLSVYWYQQSLDQGLQFLIQYYNGEERAKGNILERFSAQQFPDLHSELNLSSLELGDSALYFCASSYQAGENIQYFGAGTRLSVL.

The rearrangement joins TRBV2 to TRBJ2-1, with a tentative D call TRBD1 (6 bases). Trimming left V 7 bases short and J 4 bases short, with 14 bases between. The CDR3 extends over 14 amino acids. Looked up from germline, CDR1 is SNHLY and CDR2 is FYNNEI. The DNA for the CDR3 is TGTGCCAGCATTCTACAGGGTAGGTACAATGAGCAGTTCTTC. Residues: CASILQGRYNEQFF. Full variable domain (rest looked up from reference TRBV2 and TRBJ2-1): EPEVTQTPSHQVTQMGQEVILRCVPISNHLYFYWYRQILGQKVEFLVSFYNNEISEKSEIFDDQFSVERPDGSNFTLKIRSTKLEDSAMYFCASILQGRYNEQFFGPGTRLTVL.